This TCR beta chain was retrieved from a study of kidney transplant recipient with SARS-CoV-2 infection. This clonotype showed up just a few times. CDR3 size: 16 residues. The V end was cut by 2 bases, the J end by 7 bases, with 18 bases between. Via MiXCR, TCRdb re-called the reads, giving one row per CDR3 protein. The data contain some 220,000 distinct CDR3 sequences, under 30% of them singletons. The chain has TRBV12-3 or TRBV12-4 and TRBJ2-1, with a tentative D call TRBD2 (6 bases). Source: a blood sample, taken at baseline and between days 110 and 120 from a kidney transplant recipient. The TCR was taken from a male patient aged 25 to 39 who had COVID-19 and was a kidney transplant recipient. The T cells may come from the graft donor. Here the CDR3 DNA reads TGTGCCAGCAGTTTATTGCGAGGCGGGATCACGAATGAGCAGTTCTTC. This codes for CASSLLRGGITNEQFF.